The 22 T cell receptor beta chains reported below all come from one sample, sequenced in a study of Tregs in tolerant kidney transplant recipients. The table came from immunoSEQ multiplex PCR; TCRdb's copy has only in-frame clones and leaves some out. This sample's clone table lists 50,000 or so clones. The specimen was CD4+ T cells from blood, collected before the transplant. The receptors come from a human donor who received a combined kidney and bone marrow transplant.

Details on this clone: The read gets to within 3 residues of the CDR3 end, and the germline J gene fills in the rest. The gene calls are TRBV29-1 and TRBJ2-5; D may match TRBD1 or TRBD2 (5 bases each). V lost 7 bases and J lost 5, with 14 bases in between. The CDR3 totals 12 residues. Germline CDR1 is SQVTM and CDR2 is ANQGSEA. CDR3: CSAAEGKETQYF. The part of the CDR3 DNA that was read is TGCAGCGCAGCAGAGGGGAAGGAGACC.

Regarding this clone: The CDR3 end falls 3 residues outside the read, so it is completed with the germline J gene. The chain employs TRBV6-2 or TRBV6-3 and TRBJ2-2, with 7 bases identical to TRBD1. This CDR3 has 14 residues. CDR1 is MNHEY and CDR2 is SVGEGT in the germline V gene. The trim removed 2 bases at V and 5 bases at J, leaving 2 bases unmatched. This CDR3 is CASSYDRVTGELFF. The CDR3 DNA, read in part, is TGTGCCAGCAGTTACGACAGGGTAACCGGGGAG.

On this clone: Read coverage stops 3 residues before the CDR3 terminus; the germline J gene supplies the remainder. V gene TRBV5-6 combines with J gene TRBJ1-2; 8 positions match TRBD1. This CDR3 spans 14 amino acids. With 5 bases clipped from V and 3 bases from J, the junction kept 6 bases outside the gene matches. CDR1 and CDR2 (germline): SGHDT, YYEEEE. The CDR3 reads CASSWNRGDYGYTF. Partial CDR3 DNA: TGTGCCAGCAGTTGGAACAGGGGGGACTATGGC.

Of note for this clone: The read halts 3 residues ahead of the CDR3 end, with the missing end drawn from the germline J gene. The chain recombines TRBV18 with TRBJ2-3; 7 nucleotides agree with TRBD2. This CDR3 contains 13 residues. J lost 2 bases, V lost 6 bases, and 2 bases had no gene match. CDR1 and CDR2 (germline): KGHSH, LQKENI. The CDR3 reads CASSGTNTDTQYF. The sequenced CDR3 bases are TGTGCCAGCTCCGGGACTAACACAGATACG.

CDR3 bases read: TGTGCCAGCAGCCAACAGGGGGGGGACACAGATACG. Translated, it gives CASSQQGGDTDT. Given in full, the CDR3 is CASSQQGGDTDTQYF. This sequence joins TRBV7-9 and TRBJ2-3, with D possibly being TRBD1 (8 bases). The read ends 3 residues early relative to the CDR3; the germline J gene fills the gap. Germline V gives CDR1 SEHNR, CDR2 FQNEAQ (reference sequence). The CDR3 extends over 15 amino acids. Trimming removed 5 bases at V and 2 bases at J, with 14 bases between. The full variable domain, its missing parts supplied by reference TRBV7-9 and TRBJ2-3, is DTGVSQNPRHKITKRGQNVTFRCDPISEHNRLYWYRQTLGQGPEFLTYFQNEAQLEKSRLLSDRFSAERPKGSFSTLEIQRTEQGDSAMYLCASSQQGGDTDTQYFGPGTRLTVL.

Of note for this clone: Read coverage stops 3 residues before the CDR3 terminus; the germline J gene supplies the remainder. V usage is TRBV19 and J usage is TRBJ1-1; TRBD1 matches 7 bases. The CDR3 consists of 13 residues. Germline V CDR1 and CDR2: LNHDA, SQIVND (reference sequence). This CDR3 is CASSRPRTGEAFF. The CDR3 DNA, read in part, is TGTGCCAGTAGCCGACCAAGGACAGGCGAA.

For this clone: With the read ending 3 residues before the CDR3 end, the germline J gene is used to fill in that end. The chain is built from TRBV7-2 and TRBJ2-3; D gene unclear. CDR1 and CDR2 (germline): SGHTA, FQGNSA. Trimming took 5 bases from V and 2 from J, leaving 14 bases between them. The length of the CDR3 is 15 residues. CDR3 loop: CASSASYQSTDTQYF. The sequenced part of the CDR3 DNA is TGTGCCAGCAGCGCCTCCTACCAATCCACAGATACG.

Comments on this clone: The observed sequence ends 3 residues before the CDR3 terminus, with the missing tail filled in from the germline J gene. The chain has TRBV2 and TRBJ1-4; TRBD1 matches 8 bases. CDR1 is SNHLY, CDR2 FYNNEI, per germline. Trimming removed 8 bases from V and 3 bases from J; junction bases left unmatched: 8. This CDR3 spans 15 amino acids. CDR3 DNA, as far as it was read: TGTGCCAGCGGGGGGACAGGCTTGTCTAATGAAAAA. It specifies CASGGTGLSNEK. The full CDR3 protein is CASGGTGLSNEKLFF.

Concerning this clone itself: The CDR3 end lies 3 residues beyond the end of the read and is filled in from the germline J gene. V usage is TRBV19 and J usage is TRBJ2-6, with a weak D call TRBD1 (6 bases). Trimming left V 3 bases short and J 3 bases short, with 6 bases between. The CDR3 is made up of 14 amino acids. Germline CDR1 reads LNHDA; CDR2 reads SQIVND (reference sequence). CDR3 DNA, as far as it was read: TGTGCCAGTAGTATCAGGGGTGGGGCCAACGTC. Protein: CASSIRGGANV. The full CDR3 reads CASSIRGGANVLTF.

Points on this clone: The read stops 3 residues short of the end of the CDR3; the missing end is completed from the germline J gene. The chain has TRBV7-9 and TRBJ1-1; no reliable D call. There are 12 residues in the CDR3. Germline CDR1 is SEHNR and CDR2 is FQNEAQ (reference sequence). CDR3 region: CASSLEPLGAFF. CDR3 DNA, as far as it was read: TGTGCCAGCAGCTTAGAACCCCTAGGA.

With respect to this clone: The read terminates 3 residues ahead of where the CDR3 ends, so the germline J gene completes it. The chain employs TRBV12-3 or TRBV12-4 and TRBJ2-3, with TRBD2 as a possible D gene (6 bases). There are 13 residues in the CDR3. V lost 6 bases and J 3 bases, leaving 10 bases between the germline ends. CDR3 DNA, as far as it was read: TGTGCCAGCAGGATGGGACTTACAGATACG. Its protein is CASRMGLTDT. In full, the CDR3 is CASRMGLTDTQYF.

To note about this clone: The read comes to an end 3 residues before the CDR3 does, leaving the germline J gene to fill in the end. This sequence joins TRBV7-7 and TRBJ2-7, with D tentatively TRBD1 (6 bases). The CDR3 sequence is 14 residues long. CDR1 and CDR2 from the germline V gene are SSHAT and FNYEAQ (reference sequence). V gave up 2 bases and J gave up 3 bases, with 11 bases separating them. The sequenced CDR3 bases are TGTGCCAGCAGCTTACGGACAGAGGACTACGAG. This translates into CASSLRTEDYE. From start to end, the CDR3 is CASSLRTEDYEQYF. Full variable domain (rest looked up from reference TRBV7-7 and TRBJ2-7): GAGVSQSPRYKVTKRGQDVTLRCDPISSHATLYWYQQALGQGPEFLTYFNYEAQPDKSGLPSDRFSAERPEGSISTLTIQRTEQRDSAMYRCASSLRTEDYEQYFGPGTRLTVT.

To note about this clone: At one end, the junction sequence differs from germline, possibly due to a read error. The read falls 3 residues short of the CDR3 end, and the missing part is taken from the germline J gene. V and J are TRBV7-2 and TRBJ2-7; 8 bases are shared with TRBD2. This CDR3 spans 15 amino acids. Germline V lookup: CDR1 SGHTA, CDR2 FQGNSA. Partial CDR3 DNA: TGTGCCAGCAGTTTAGGGTCGGGACTAGTCTACGAG. It is translated as CASSLGSGLVYE. The full-length CDR3 reads as CASSLGSGLVYEQYF.

Comments on this clone: The read is 3 residues too short to cover the CDR3 end, so that end is filled in from the germline J gene. The chain carries TRBV5-1 and TRBJ2-6; 7 bases map to TRBD1. V gave up 3 bases and J gave up 4 bases; unmatched junction bases: 10. Germline CDR1 reads SGHRS; CDR2 reads YFSETQ. CDR3 length: 17 residues. The CDR3 sequence: CASSSVLQGSGANVLTF. The CDR3 DNA, read in part, is TGCGCCAGCAGCTCGGTACTACAGGGGTCCGGGGCCAACGTC.

Incomplete CDR3 DNA: TGTGCCAGCAGTCGACAGATGAACACCGGGGAG. Translated, it gives CASSRQMNTGE. The entire CDR3 protein reads CASSRQMNTGELFF. This chain connects TRBV6-2 or TRBV6-3 to TRBJ2-2; a possible D gene is TRBD1 (5 bases). The read comes to an end 3 residues before the CDR3 does, leaving the germline J gene to fill in the end. From germline, CDR1 is MNHEY and CDR2 SVGEGT. This CDR3 contains 14 residues. V lost 5 bases and J 1 base, leaving 8 bases between the germline ends.

Comment on this clone: Coverage ceases 3 residues before the CDR3 finishes, and the germline J gene fills in the end. The chain couples TRBV7-2 to TRBJ2-5; 12 bases are a match to TRBD2. With 5 bases clipped from V and 3 bases from J, the junction kept 4 bases outside the gene matches. In germline, CDR1 is SGHTA, CDR2 FQGNSA. There are 15 residues in the CDR3. The CDR3 spells CASSQRTSGKETQYF. Incomplete CDR3 DNA: TGTGCCAGCAGCCAACGGACTAGCGGGAAAGAGACC.

As for this clone: Read coverage stops 3 residues before the CDR3 terminus; the germline J gene supplies the remainder. V gene TRBV20-1 combines with J gene TRBJ1-5; weak D call: TRBD1 (6 bases). Germline V gives CDR1 DFQATT, CDR2 SNEGSKA (reference sequence). V dropped 1 base and J dropped 0 bases, with 10 bases sitting between them. The CDR3 has 15 amino acids. Incomplete CDR3 DNA: TGCAGTGCTAGAGGAAACAGGGATAGCAATCAGCCC. Translating it yields CSARGNRDSNQP. The whole CDR3 sequence reads CSARGNRDSNQPQHF.

Regarding this clone: Sequencing ends 3 residues short of the CDR3 end; the germline J gene provides the rest. The chain is built from TRBV7-7 and TRBJ2-2; D is unclear. V was cut by 1 base and J by 7 bases, with 7 bases left in between. Germline V gene data show CDR1 as SSHAT and CDR2 as FNYEAQ (reference sequence). This CDR3 contains 13 residues. Incomplete CDR3 DNA: TGTGCCAGCAGCTTAGGACACGTCGGGGAG. Protein: CASSLGHVGE. The CDR3 in its entirety is CASSLGHVGELFF.

Note on this clone: With the read ending 3 residues before the CDR3 end, the germline J gene is used to fill in that end. The chain links TRBV6-2 or TRBV6-3 to TRBJ1-1; D gene uncertain. This CDR3 is 13 amino acids long. CDR1 is MNHEY, CDR2 SVGEGT, per germline. The V gene lost 2 bases and the J gene lost 2 bases, with 6 bases spanning the gap. CDR3 sequence: CASSYVSNTEAFF. The sequenced CDR3 bases are TGTGCCAGCAGTTACGTGAGCAACACTGAA.

As concerns this clone: The sequence runs out 3 residues before the end of the CDR3; the remainder is reconstructed from the germline J gene. The rearrangement links TRBV20-1 to TRBJ1-2, with D possibly being TRBD1 (5 bases). Germline-derived CDR1 and CDR2 are DFQATT and SNEGSKA (reference sequence). This CDR3 comprises 14 residues. Trimming removed 4 bases from V and 2 bases from J, with 14 bases in between. The part of the CDR3 DNA that was read is TGCAGTGCTAAAAACCAACAGGTCAACTATGGC. This codes for CSAKNQQVNYG. The entire CDR3 sequence reads CSAKNQQVNYGYTF.

To note about this clone: The read stops 3 residues short of the end of the CDR3; the missing end is completed from the germline J gene. This sequence joins TRBV19 and TRBJ1-4; D not certain. The V end lost 7 bases, the J end lost 8 bases, and 17 bases lay between the germline ends. Germline V gene data show CDR1 as LNHDA and CDR2 as SQIVND (reference sequence). The CDR3 length is 14 residues. The CDR3: CASTDPVVSEKLFF. The part of the CDR3 DNA that was read is TGTGCCAGTACCGATCCAGTGGTGTCGGAAAAA.

To note about this clone: The CDR3 end falls 3 residues outside the read, so it is completed with the germline J gene. The chain carries TRBV7-2 and TRBJ1-1; possible D gene TRBD1, 6 bases. CDR1 and CDR2 (germline): SGHTA, FQGNSA. The V gene lost 5 bases and the J gene lost 3 bases, with 10 bases spanning the gap. The CDR3 length is 13 residues. The CDR3: CASSKGGYTEAFF. The CDR3 DNA, read in part, is TGTGCCAGCAGCAAGGGGGGGTACACTGAA.